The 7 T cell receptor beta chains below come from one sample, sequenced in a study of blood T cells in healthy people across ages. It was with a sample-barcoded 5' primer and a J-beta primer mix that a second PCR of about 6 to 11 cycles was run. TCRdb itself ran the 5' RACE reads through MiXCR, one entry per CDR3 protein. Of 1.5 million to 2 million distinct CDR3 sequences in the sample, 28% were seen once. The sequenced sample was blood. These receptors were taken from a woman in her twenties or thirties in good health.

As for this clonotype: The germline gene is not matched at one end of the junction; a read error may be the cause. This CDR3 reads CAGSQGGRQVYEQYF. The CDR3 bases are TGTGCCGGCAGCCAAGGGGGGCGACAGGTCTACGAGCAGTACTTC. The chain is built from TRBV7-9 and TRBJ2-7; D may be TRBD1 or TRBD2 (6 bases each). In germline, CDR1 is SEHNR, CDR2 FQNEAQ (reference sequence). This CDR3 contains 15 residues.

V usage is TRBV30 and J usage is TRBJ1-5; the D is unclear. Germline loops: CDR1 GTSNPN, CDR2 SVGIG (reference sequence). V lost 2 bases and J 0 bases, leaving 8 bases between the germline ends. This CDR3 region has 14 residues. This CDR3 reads CAWSQQNSNQPQHF. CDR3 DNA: TGTGCCTGGAGTCAACAGAATAGCAATCAGCCCCAGCATTTT.

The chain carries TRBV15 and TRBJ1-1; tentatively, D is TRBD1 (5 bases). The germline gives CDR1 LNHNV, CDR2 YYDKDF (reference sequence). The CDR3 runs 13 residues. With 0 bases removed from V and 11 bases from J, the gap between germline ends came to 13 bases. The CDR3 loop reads CATSRDFGGDAFF. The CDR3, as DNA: TGTGCCACCAGCAGAGATTTCGGGGGGGACGCTTTCTTT.

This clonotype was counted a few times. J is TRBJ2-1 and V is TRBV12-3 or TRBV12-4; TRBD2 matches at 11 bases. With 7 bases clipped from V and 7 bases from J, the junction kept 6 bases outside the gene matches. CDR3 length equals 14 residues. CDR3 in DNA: TGTGCCAGCACCCTAGCGGGAGGAAGGAATGAGCAGTTCTTC. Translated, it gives CASTLAGGRNEQFF.

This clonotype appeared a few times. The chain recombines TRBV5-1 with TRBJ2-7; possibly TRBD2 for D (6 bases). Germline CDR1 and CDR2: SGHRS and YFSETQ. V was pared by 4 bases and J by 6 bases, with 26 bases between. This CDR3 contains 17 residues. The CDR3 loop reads CASSPRDSGLIRFEQYF. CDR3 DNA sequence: TGCGCCAGCAGCCCAAGGGATAGCGGCCTTATTCGGTTCGAGCAGTACTTC.

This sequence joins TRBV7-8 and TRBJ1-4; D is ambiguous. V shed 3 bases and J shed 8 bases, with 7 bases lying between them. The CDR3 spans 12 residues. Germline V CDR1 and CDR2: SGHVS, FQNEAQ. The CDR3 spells CASSFGEEKLFF. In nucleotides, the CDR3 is TGTGCCAGCAGCTTTGGGGAGGAAAAACTGTTTTTT.

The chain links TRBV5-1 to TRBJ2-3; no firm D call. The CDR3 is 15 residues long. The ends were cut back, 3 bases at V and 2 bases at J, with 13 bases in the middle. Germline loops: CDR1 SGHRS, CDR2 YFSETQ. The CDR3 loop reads CASSSGGSLTDTQYF. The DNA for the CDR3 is TGCGCCAGCAGCTCCGGCGGTAGCCTCACAGATACGCAGTATTTT.